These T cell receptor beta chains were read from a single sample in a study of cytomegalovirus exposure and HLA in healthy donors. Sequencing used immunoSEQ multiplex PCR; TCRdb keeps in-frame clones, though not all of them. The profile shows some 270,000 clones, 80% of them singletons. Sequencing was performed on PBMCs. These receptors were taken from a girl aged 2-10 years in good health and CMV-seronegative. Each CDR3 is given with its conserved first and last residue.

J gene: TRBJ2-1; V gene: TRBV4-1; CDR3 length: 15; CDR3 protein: CASSQNPTSNNEQFF
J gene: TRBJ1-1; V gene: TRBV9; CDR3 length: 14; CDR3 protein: CASSAKRAGTEAFF
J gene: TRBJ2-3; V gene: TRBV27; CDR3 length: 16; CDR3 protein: CASSAGTSGGTDTQYF
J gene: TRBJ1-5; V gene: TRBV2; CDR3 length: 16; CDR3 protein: CASSEPGDYSNQPQHF
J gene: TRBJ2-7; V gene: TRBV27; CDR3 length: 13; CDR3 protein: CASSWDRQLGQYF
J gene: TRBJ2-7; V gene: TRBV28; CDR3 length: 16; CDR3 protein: CASRTYLGQGLGEQYF
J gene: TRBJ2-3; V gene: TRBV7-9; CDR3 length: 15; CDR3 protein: CASSLVVASGNTQYF
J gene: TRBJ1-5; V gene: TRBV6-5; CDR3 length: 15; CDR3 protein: CASTMGQGDTQPQHF
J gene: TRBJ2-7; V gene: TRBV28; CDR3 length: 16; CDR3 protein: CASSFFGPGVNYEQYF
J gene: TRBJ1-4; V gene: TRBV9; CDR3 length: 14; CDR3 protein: CASGRGDTNEKLFF
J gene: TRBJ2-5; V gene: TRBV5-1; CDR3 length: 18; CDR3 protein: CASSHGQGWGWGKETQYF
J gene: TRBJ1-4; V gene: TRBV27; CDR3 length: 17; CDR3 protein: CASSPADRAPYNEKLFF
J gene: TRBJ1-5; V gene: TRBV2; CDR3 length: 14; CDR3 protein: CASRDRGINQPQHF
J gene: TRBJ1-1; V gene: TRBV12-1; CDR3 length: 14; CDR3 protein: CASSSQVMNTEAFF
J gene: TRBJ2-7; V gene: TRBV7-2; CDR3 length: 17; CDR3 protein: CASSSPLGGARVYEQYF
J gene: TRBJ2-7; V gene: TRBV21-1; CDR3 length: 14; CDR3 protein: CARWRGHIRYEQYF
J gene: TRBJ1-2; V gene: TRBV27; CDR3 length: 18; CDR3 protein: CASSLTSQWGQGVHGYTF
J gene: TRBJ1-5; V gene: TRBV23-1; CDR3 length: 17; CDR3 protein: CASSHPDLWGGNQPQHF
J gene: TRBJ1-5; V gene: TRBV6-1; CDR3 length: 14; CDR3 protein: CASKRTGGNQPQHF
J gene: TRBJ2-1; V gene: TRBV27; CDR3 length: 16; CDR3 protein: CASSIRGGANYNEQFF
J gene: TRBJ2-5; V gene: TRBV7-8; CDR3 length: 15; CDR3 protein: CASSSGTSAGEAQYF
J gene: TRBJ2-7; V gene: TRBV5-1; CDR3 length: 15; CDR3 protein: CASSRASGGSYEQYF
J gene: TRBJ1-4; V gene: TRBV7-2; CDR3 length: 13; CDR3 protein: CASSLTQDEKLFF
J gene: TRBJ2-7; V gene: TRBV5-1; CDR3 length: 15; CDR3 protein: CASSQGGGGTYEQYF
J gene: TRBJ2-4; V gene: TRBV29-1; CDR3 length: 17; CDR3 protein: CSVEDPQRRGRGYIQYF
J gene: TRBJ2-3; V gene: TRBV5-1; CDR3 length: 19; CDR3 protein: CASSLTPGLAGVQTDTQYF
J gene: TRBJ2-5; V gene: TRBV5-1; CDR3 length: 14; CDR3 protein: CASSPLDYAETQYF
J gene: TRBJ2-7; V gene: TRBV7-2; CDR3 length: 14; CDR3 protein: CASRGQGASVEQYF
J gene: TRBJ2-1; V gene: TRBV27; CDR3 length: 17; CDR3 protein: CASSPPRVAGGPREQFF
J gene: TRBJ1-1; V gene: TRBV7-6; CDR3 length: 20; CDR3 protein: CASSLSHAWQGQLLNTEAFF
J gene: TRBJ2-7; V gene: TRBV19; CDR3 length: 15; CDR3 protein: CASSQGLAGAYEQYF
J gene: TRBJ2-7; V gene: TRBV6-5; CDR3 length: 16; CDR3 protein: CASSFGLPGGSYEQYF
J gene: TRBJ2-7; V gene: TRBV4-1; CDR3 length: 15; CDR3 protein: CASSQTTGMNYEQYF
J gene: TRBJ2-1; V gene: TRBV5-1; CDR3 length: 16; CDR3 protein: CASSLRIGGAYNEQFF
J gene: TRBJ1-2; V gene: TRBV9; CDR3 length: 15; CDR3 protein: CASSVGGKNNYGYTF
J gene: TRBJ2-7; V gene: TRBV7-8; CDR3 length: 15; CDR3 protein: CASSSAPGSSYEQYF
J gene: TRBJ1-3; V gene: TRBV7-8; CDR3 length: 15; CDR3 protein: CASSRERSSGNTIYF
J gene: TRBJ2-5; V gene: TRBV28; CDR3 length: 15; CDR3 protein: CASSYSGRERGAQYF
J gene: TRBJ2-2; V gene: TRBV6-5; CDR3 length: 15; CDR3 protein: CASRAGTGETGELFF
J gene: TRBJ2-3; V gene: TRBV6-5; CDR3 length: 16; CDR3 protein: CASSCAPLRNTDTQYF
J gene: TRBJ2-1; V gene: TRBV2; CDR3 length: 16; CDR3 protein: CASSTNGESSYNEQFF
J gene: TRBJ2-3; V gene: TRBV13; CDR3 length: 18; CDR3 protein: CASSQSAGRRRGTDTQYF
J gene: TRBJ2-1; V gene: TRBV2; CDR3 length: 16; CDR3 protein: CASKRADRGLYNEQFF
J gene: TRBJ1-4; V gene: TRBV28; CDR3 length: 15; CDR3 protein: CASSPLTGEEEKLFF
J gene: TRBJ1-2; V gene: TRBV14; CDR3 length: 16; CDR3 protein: CASSQKGGPPNYGYTF
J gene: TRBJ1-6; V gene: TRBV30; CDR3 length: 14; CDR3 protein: CAWRTGTEYSPLHF
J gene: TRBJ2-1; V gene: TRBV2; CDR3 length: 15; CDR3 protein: CASKAGTAFYNEQFF
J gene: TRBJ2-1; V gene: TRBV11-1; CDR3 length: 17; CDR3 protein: CASSTFLQGSSYNEQFF
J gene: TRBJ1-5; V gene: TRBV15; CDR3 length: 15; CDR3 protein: CATSRVRVFNQPQHF
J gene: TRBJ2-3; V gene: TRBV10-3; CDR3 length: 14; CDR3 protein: CAISESLGTDTQYF
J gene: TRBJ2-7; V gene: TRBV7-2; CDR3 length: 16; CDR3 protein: CASSLVGTGAGYEQYF
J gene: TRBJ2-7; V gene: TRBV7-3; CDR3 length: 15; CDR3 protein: CASSSGLAGDYEQYF
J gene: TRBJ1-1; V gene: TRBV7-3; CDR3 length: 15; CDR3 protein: CASSSDGGWDTEAFF